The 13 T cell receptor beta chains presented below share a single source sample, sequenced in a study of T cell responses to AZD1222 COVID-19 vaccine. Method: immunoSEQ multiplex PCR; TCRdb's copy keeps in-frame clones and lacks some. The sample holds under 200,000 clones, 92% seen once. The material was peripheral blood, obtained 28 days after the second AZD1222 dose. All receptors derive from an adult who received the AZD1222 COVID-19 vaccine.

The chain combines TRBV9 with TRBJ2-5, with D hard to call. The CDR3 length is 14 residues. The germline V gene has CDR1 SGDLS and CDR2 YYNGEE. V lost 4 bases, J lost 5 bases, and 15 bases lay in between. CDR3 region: CASSSPSSPETQYF. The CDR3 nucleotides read TGTGCCAGCAGCTCCCCCAGTTCCCCCGAGACCCAGTACTTC. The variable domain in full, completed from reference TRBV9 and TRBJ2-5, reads DSGVTQTPKHLITATGQRVTLRCSPRSGDLSVYWYQQSLDQGLQFLIQYYNGEERAKGNILERFSAQQFPDLHSELNLSSLELGDSALYFCASSSPSSPETQYFGPGTRLLVL.

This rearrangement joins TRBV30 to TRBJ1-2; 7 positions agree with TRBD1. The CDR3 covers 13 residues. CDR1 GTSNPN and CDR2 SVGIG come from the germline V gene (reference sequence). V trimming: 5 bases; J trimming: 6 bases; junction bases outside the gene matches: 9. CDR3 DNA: TGTGCCTGGGCCCCCGGGACAGTTCATGGCTACACCTTC. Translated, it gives CAWAPGTVHGYTF.

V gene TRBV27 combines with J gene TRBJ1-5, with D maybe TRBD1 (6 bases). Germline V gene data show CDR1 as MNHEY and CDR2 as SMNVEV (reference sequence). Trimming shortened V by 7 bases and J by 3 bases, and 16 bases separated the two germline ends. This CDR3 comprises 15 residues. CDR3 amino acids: CASKGHSANNQPQHF. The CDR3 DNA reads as TGTGCCAGCAAGGGACATTCAGCTAACAATCAGCCCCAGCATTTT.

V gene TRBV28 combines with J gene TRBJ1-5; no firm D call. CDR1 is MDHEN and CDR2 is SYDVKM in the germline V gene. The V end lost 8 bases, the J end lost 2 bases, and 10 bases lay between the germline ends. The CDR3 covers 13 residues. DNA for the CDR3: TGTGCCAGCGGGGAGGAAGGCAATCAGCCCCAGCATTTT. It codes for CASGEEGNQPQHF.

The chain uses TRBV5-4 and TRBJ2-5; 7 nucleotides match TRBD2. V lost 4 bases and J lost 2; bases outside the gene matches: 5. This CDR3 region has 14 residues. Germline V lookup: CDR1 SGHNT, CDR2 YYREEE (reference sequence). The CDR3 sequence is CASSIPGGQETQYF. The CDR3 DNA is TGTGCCAGCAGCATTCCCGGGGGGCAAGAGACCCAGTACTTC.

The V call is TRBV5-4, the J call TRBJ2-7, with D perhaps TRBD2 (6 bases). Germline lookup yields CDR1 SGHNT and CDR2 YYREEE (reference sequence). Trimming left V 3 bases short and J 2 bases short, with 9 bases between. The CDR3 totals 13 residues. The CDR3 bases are TGTGCCAGCAGCTCTAGCGCCCCCTACGAGCAGTACTTC. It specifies CASSSSAPYEQYF.

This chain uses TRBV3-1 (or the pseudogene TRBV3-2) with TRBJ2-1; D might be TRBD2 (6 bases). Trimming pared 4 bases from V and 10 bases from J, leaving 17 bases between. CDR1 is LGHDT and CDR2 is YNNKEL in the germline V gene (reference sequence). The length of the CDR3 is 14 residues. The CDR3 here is CASSPQPLAGEQFF. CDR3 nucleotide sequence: TGTGCCAGCAGCCCTCAGCCATTGGCGGGGGAGCAGTTCTTC.

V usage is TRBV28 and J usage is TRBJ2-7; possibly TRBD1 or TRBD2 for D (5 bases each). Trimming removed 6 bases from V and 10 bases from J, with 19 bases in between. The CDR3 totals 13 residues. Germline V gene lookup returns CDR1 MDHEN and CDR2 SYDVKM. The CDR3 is CASSGALGRSQYF. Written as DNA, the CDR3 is TGTGCCAGCAGCGGGGCCCTGGGACGGTCCCAGTACTTC.

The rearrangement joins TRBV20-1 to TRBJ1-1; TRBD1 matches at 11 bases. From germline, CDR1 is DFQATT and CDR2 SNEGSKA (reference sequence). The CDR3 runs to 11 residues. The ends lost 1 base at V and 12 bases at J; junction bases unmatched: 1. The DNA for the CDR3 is TGCAGTGCTAGAGGGACAGGGGGCCCTTTCTTT. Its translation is CSARGTGGPFF.

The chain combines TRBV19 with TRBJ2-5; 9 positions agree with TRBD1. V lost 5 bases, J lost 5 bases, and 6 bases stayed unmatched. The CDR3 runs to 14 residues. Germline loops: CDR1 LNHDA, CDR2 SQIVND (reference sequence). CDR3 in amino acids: CASSPGQGGETQYF. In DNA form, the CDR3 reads TGTGCCAGTAGTCCGGGACAGGGTGGGGAGACCCAGTACTTC.

CDR3 DNA: TGTGCCAGCAGCTCGACCGGGATGGGACTGTTTTTT. This gives the protein CASSSTGMGLFF. The chain links TRBV3-1 (or the pseudogene TRBV3-2) to TRBJ1-4; D is undetermined. With 5 bases removed from V and 13 bases from J, the gap between germline ends came to 14 bases. The V gene's germline CDR1 is LGHDT and CDR2 YNNKEL (reference sequence). The CDR3 is 12 residues long.

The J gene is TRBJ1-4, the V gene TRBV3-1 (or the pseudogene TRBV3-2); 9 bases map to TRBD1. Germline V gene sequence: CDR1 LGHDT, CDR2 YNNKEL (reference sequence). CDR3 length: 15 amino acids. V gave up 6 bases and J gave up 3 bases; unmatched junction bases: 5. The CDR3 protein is CASSPQGASNEKLFF. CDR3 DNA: TGTGCCAGCAGTCCACAGGGGGCATCTAATGAAAAACTGTTTTTT.

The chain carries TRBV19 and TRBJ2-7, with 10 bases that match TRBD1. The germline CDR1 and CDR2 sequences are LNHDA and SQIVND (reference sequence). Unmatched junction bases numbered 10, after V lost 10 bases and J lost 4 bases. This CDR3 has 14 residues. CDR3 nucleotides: TGTGCCACAGCCCAGACAGGGGGCATTTACGAGCAGTACTTC. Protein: CATAQTGGIYEQYF.